These 27 T cell receptor beta chains were sequenced from one sample in a study of cytomegalovirus exposure and HLA in healthy donors. Researchers ran the PCR with 60 Vbeta and 13 Jbeta primers. Sequencing used immunoSEQ multiplex PCR; TCRdb keeps in-frame clones, though not all of them. The sample carries 150,000 to 200,000 clones, roughly 13% recorded once. Sequenced material: PBMCs. The receptors originated from a man aged 50 or older in good health and CMV-seropositive.

This clone was found a few times. This chain links TRBV4-3 with TRBJ2-6; no firm D call. CDR1 LGHNA and CDR2 YSLEER come from the germline V gene. Trimming pared 0 bases from V and 4 bases from J, leaving 4 bases between. The CDR3 is 14 amino acids. The CDR3 nucleotides are TGCGCCAGCAGCCAAGAGGCAGGGGCCAACGTCCTGACTTTC. This encodes CASSQEAGANVLTF.

The genes are TRBV11-1 and TRBJ1-4, with D possibly being TRBD1 (6 bases). From germline, CDR1 is SGHAT and CDR2 FQDESV (reference sequence). V was clipped by 6 bases and J by 4 bases, with 12 bases between them. The CDR3 sequence is 14 residues long. The CDR3 DNA reads as TGTGCCAGCAGTCCGGACAGACATAATGAAAAACTGTTTTTT. Amino acids: CASSPDRHNEKLFF. The entire variable domain, with the rest obtained from reference TRBV11-1 and TRBJ1-4, is as follows: EAEVAQSPRYKITEKSQAVAFWCDPISGHATLYWYRQILGQGPELLVQFQDESVVDDSQLPKDRFSAERLKGVDSTLKIQPAELGDSAMYLCASSPDRHNEKLFFGSGTQLSVL.

The chain uses TRBV11-3 and TRBJ1-2, with D maybe TRBD1 (6 bases). CDR1 is SGHNT and CDR2 is YENEEA in the germline V gene. This CDR3 has 14 amino acids. Deletions cut 2 bases from V and 4 bases from J, with 11 bases between. The CDR3 loop is CASSLSGVPYGYTF. The CDR3 region has the DNA TGTGCCAGCAGCTTATCAGGGGTACCCTATGGCTACACCTTC.

The V and J genes are TRBV28 and TRBJ1-4, with D possibly matching TRBD1 (5 bases). Between the trimmed V and J ends, which lost 4 bases and 1 base, there was a span of 13 bases. The germline gives CDR1 MDHEN, CDR2 SYDVKM. The CDR3 is 16 amino acids. The CDR3 nucleotides read TGTGCCAGCAGTTCCTTTACAGGAATAACTAATGAAAAACTGTTTTTT. Translating it yields CASSSFTGITNEKLFF.

This clone was seen a handful of times. The gene calls are TRBV11-1 and TRBJ2-3; TRBD2 matches at 8 bases. The germline V gene encodes CDR1 SGHAT and CDR2 FQDESV (reference sequence). V trimming: 2 bases; J trimming: 3 bases; junction bases outside the gene matches: 7. The CDR3 is 16 residues long. The CDR3 DNA reads TGTGCCAGCAGCTTACTTGCGGGGGGATCAACAGATACGCAGTATTTT. Translation gives CASSLLAGGSTDTQYF.

The rearrangement uses TRBV29-1 and TRBJ1-1; weak D call: TRBD1 (6 bases). Germline CDR1 SQVTM, CDR2 ANQGSEA. The germline V and J ends were trimmed by 7 bases and 9 bases, with 30 bases remaining between them. The CDR3 is 16 amino acids. The CDR3 DNA follows: TGCAGCGCCGGACACCGGGACACAGGCAAGACCACCAAAGCTTTCTTT. It encodes CSAGHRDTGKTTKAFF.

The chain combines TRBV4-2 with TRBJ1-2; 7 nucleotides match TRBD1. This CDR3 has 17 amino acids. Per germline, CDR1 LGHNA and CDR2 YNFKEQ. V shed 0 bases and J 1 base; nucleotides not matched to a gene: 8. The chain's CDR3 is CASSQDGRGPDNYGYTF. CDR3 bases: TGTGCCAGCAGCCAAGACGGGAGGGGGCCAGATAACTATGGCTACACCTTC.

The chain recombines TRBV19 with TRBJ1-1; TRBD1 aligns across 8 bases. The CDR3 sequence is 17 residues long. Germline CDR1 reads LNHDA; CDR2 reads SQIVND (reference sequence). With V trimmed by 3 bases and J by 7 bases, 16 bases remained unmatched. The CDR3 spells CASSIPTLDRAVGEAFF. CDR3 nucleotides: TGTGCCAGTAGTATCCCGACCTTGGACAGGGCGGTTGGTGAAGCTTTCTTT.

This clone has more than one count but fewer than ten. The chain recombines TRBV4-1 with TRBJ1-4; 9 bases align to TRBD1. Germline V gene data show CDR1 as MGHRA and CDR2 as YSYEKL. Trimming removed 3 bases from V and 1 base from J; junction bases left unmatched: 3. The CDR3 extends over 16 amino acids. The CDR3 bases are TGCGCCAGCAGCCAGGACAGGGGAGAAACTAATGAAAAACTGTTTTTT. Translated: CASSQDRGETNEKLFF.

Only a few counts were recorded for this clone. V usage is TRBV7-2 and J usage is TRBJ2-1; perhaps TRBD2 as D (6 bases). V shed 1 base and J shed 4 bases, with 8 bases lying between them. The CDR3 length is 14 residues. CDR1 is SGHTA and CDR2 is FQGNSA in the germline V gene. The CDR3 DNA sequence: TGTGCCAGCAGCTTAGTTGGGGGGTACAATGAGCAGTTCTTC. This encodes CASSLVGGYNEQFF.

V usage is TRBV6-6 and J usage is TRBJ2-7; 8 bases are a match to TRBD1. This CDR3 is built from 15 residues. Germline V gene sequence: CDR1 MNHNY, CDR2 SVGAGI (reference sequence). V was clipped by 6 bases and J by 0 bases; unmatched bases: 7. As DNA, the CDR3 is TGTGCCAGCAGCGCCCGGGACAGGCTCTCCTACGAGCAGTACTTC. Translating it yields CASSARDRLSYEQYF.

A few counts support this clone. The chain recombines TRBV6-6 with TRBJ1-2; D might be TRBD1 (6 bases). Germline CDR1 reads MNHNY; CDR2 reads SVGAGI (reference sequence). This CDR3 comprises 14 residues. V was clipped by 5 bases and J by 5 bases, with 15 bases between them. The CDR3 sequence is CASSRTGTLYGYTF. CDR3 bases: TGTGCCAGCAGTCGGACCGGGACACTTTATGGCTACACCTTC.

DNA of the CDR3: TGTGCCAGCAGTCTTCTTAGCCCGAACACTGAAGCTTTCTTT. This gives the protein CASSLLSPNTEAFF. The rearrangement uses TRBV28 and TRBJ1-1; D uncertain. Trimming cost V 5 bases and J 1 base, with 11 bases left between them. The CDR3 runs 14 residues. CDR1 and CDR2 (germline): MDHEN, SYDVKM.

This clone was counted a few times. The V gene is TRBV7-9, the J gene TRBJ1-1, with unresolved D. The CDR3 consists of 14 residues. The V and J ends lost 4 bases and 4 bases respectively, with 13 bases between them. Germline values: CDR1 SEHNR, CDR2 FQNEAQ (reference sequence). The CDR3 nucleotides read TGTGCCAGCAGCTCCGACATGATGGTCACTGAAGCTTTCTTT. Translating it yields CASSSDMMVTEAFF.

The chain recombines TRBV10-3 with TRBJ2-3; 9 bases are shared with TRBD2. V lost 4 bases to trimming and J lost 4 bases; unmatched junction nucleotides: 6. Germline V lookup: CDR1 ENHRY, CDR2 SYGVKD. The CDR3 contains 15 residues. The CDR3 nucleotides are TGTGCCATCAGTGTCCAGCGGGGGGTCTCAGATACGCAGTATTTT. The encoded protein is CAISVQRGVSDTQYF.

In this sample, this clone turned up a few times. This chain joins TRBV28 and TRBJ1-1; D gene unclear. V was trimmed by 5 bases and J by 1 base, leaving 11 bases between them. The germline gives CDR1 MDHEN, CDR2 SYDVKM. The CDR3 loop spans 14 amino acids. The CDR3 loop is CASSPIGGNTEAFF. The CDR3 coding sequence is TGTGCCAGCAGTCCCATCGGTGGGAACACTGAAGCTTTCTTT. Based on the CDR3 plus reference TRBV28 and TRBJ1-1, the full variable domain is DVKVTQSSRYLVKRTGEKVFLECVQDMDHENMFWYRQDPGLGLRLIYFSYDVKMKEKGDIPEGYSVSREKKERFSLILESASTNQTSMYLCASSPIGGNTEAFFGQGTRLTVV.

This clone was recorded a few times. The gene calls are TRBV7-6 and TRBJ2-2, with a possible D match to TRBD2 (6 bases). The CDR3 is 17 residues long. Germline V gives CDR1 SGHVS, CDR2 FNYEAQ. The V and J ends lost 2 bases and 4 bases respectively, with 17 bases between them. The CDR3 spells CASSLLPIQGGTGELFF. In DNA, the CDR3 is TGTGCCAGCAGCTTACTGCCCATTCAGGGAGGCACCGGGGAGCTGTTTTTT.

The chain employs TRBV18 and TRBJ1-1; D is unclear. Germline V gives CDR1 KGHSH, CDR2 LQKENI. The ends were cut back, 4 bases at V and 4 bases at J, with 16 bases in the middle. The CDR3 extends over 15 amino acids. CDR3 nucleotide sequence: TGTGCCAGCTCACTCGACCACCGGGGTTCCACTGAAGCTTTCTTT. Protein: CASSLDHRGSTEAFF.

A few counts support this clone. The J gene is TRBJ1-6, the V gene TRBV5-1; D call uncertain. This CDR3 contains 15 residues. The V gene lost 5 bases and the J gene lost 7 bases, with 16 bases spanning the gap. CDR1 and CDR2 (germline): SGHRS, YFSETQ. CDR3 residues: CASRDSWGVNSPLHF. CDR3 in DNA: TGCGCCAGCAGGGATTCGTGGGGAGTGAATTCACCCCTCCACTTT.

Only a few counts were recorded for this clone. This chain connects TRBV6-1 to TRBJ1-5; 7 bases line up with TRBD1. The assigned J gene may be wrong: the sequence end matches TRBJ2-3 better. Germline CDR1 is MNHNS and CDR2 is SASEGT. The CDR3 contains 16 residues. CDR3 residues: CASSEANLGQNQPQYF. DNA of the CDR3: TGTGCCAGCAGTGAAGCGAATTTGGGACAGAATCAGCCCCAGTATTTT.

J is TRBJ2-3 and V is TRBV7-9; TRBD2 matches 13 bases. This CDR3 contains 17 residues. Germline V lookup: CDR1 SEHNR, CDR2 FQNEAQ (reference sequence). V lost 4 bases, J lost 0 bases, and 4 bases stayed unmatched. The CDR3 reads CASSSGTSGDSTDTQYF. The CDR3 nucleotides are TGTGCCAGCAGCTCCGGGACTAGCGGGGATAGCACAGATACGCAGTATTTT.

The chain recombines TRBV29-1 with TRBJ1-2; D perhaps matches TRBD1 (5 bases). CDR3 length equals 14 residues. Germline CDR1 and CDR2: SQVTM and ANQGSEA. The V and J ends lost 2 bases and 6 bases respectively, with 16 bases between them. The CDR3 DNA is TGCAGCGTTGAATCGCCCCCCCGGGGGGATGGCTACACCTTC. Its protein product is CSVESPPRGDGYTF.

The table lists this clone with a few counts. This chain uses TRBV27 with TRBJ1-6, with D possibly being TRBD1 (5 bases). The length of the CDR3 is 12 residues. Trimming shortened V by 11 bases and J by 11 bases, and 16 bases separated the two germline ends. From germline, CDR1 is MNHEY and CDR2 SMNVEV (reference sequence). CDR3 bases: TGTGCCGGTCCAGTGTTAGGGGCACCCCTCCACTTT. The encoded protein is CAGPVLGAPLHF.

This clone was recorded a few times. This chain joins TRBV18 and TRBJ2-5, with TRBD1 matching 7 bases. Germline V gene lookup returns CDR1 KGHSH and CDR2 LQKENI. The CDR3 runs to 13 residues. After removal of 3 bases from V and 3 bases from J, the junction contained 1 base not matched to a gene. The CDR3 protein is CASSPGTEETQYF. The DNA for the CDR3 is TGTGCCAGCTCACCTGGGACAGAAGAGACCCAGTACTTC.

The table lists this clone with a few counts. The chain has TRBV6-1 and TRBJ1-4; TRBD1 matches 9 bases. This CDR3 has 14 residues. Germline CDR1 reads MNHNS; CDR2 reads SASEGT. The J segment lost 7 bases and the V segment lost 2 bases, leaving 2 bases of the junction unmatched. The CDR3 sequence is CASSEQQGAEKLFF. The CDR3, as DNA: TGTGCCAGCAGTGAACAACAGGGGGCTGAAAAACTGTTTTTT.

There are a few counts of this clone. V and J are TRBV30 and TRBJ2-4; possible D gene TRBD2, 6 bases. The germline V gene encodes CDR1 GTSNPN and CDR2 SVGIG (reference sequence). V dropped 0 bases and J dropped 5 bases, with 11 bases sitting between them. The CDR3 has 14 amino acids. The CDR3: CAWSVWGTQNIQYF. DNA of the CDR3: TGTGCCTGGAGTGTATGGGGGACTCAAAACATTCAGTACTTC.

This chain connects TRBV6-5 to TRBJ2-3; 7 bases align to TRBD1. The CDR3 length is 14 residues. Germline V lookup: CDR1 MNHEY, CDR2 SVGAGI. V shed 5 bases, J shed 0 bases, and the junction held 2 bases outside the gene matches. Here the CDR3 reads CASSQGQSTDTQYF. The CDR3 region has the DNA TGTGCCAGCAGTCAGGGACAGAGCACAGATACGCAGTATTTT.